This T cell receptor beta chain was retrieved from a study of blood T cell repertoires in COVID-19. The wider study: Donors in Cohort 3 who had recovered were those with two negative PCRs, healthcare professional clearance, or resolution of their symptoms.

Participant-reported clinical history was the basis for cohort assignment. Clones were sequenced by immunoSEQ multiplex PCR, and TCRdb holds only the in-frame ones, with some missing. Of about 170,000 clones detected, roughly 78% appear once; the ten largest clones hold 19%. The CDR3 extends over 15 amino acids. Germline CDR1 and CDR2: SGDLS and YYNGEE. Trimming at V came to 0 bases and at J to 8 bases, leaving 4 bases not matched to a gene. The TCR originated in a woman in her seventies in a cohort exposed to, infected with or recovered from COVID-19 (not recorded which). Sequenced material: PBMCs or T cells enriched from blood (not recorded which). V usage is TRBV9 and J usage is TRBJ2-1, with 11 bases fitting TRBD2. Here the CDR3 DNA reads TGTGCCAGCAGCGTAGGTAGCGGGAGGGCCCATGAGCAGTTCTTC. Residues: CASSVGSGRAHEQFF.